This paragraph reports one T cell receptor beta chain. The sample is drawn from a study of blood T cell repertoires in COVID-19. The ends lost 1 base at V and 9 bases at J; junction bases unmatched: 4. Germline V CDR1 and CDR2: MGHRA, YSYEKL. The CDR3 covers 14 residues. Study members were between about 18 and 100 years old and lived in 24 US regions. Participants' reported clinical history set cohort assignment. Among Cohort 3 donors, those recovered had two negative PCRs, clearance, or symptom resolution. How the authors handled the data: Cell counts per sample came from amplifying reference gene primers. Profiled with immunoSEQ multiplex PCR; TCRdb holds only in-frame clones, not every one. For V, J and clone size, that table is used; D and trimming come from the DNA. Here the sample spans approximately 300,000 clones, about nine tenths being singletons.

The sequenced sample was PBMCs or T cells enriched from blood (not recorded which). This TCR was sampled from a man younger than 40 who had recovered from COVID-19. V gene TRBV4-1 combines with J gene TRBJ2-2; 8 bases match TRBD2. In nucleotides, the CDR3 is TGCGCCAGCAGCCAAGTCGGGGGGGACCGGGAGCTGTTTTTT. Its translation: CASSQVGGDRELFF.